These 30 T cell receptor beta chains originate from one sample sequenced in a study of beta chain features in type 1 diabetes (dated by TCRdb to the late 2010s). General conclusions and limits of the study: Type 1 diabetes patients showed a moderate but significant shortening of TCRB CDR3 length in all four CD4+ subsets.

The library was generated by the immunoSEQ multiplex PCR assay. The entire isolated RNA was reverse transcribed using the High Capacity cDNA Reverse Transcription Kit, and thus expressed TCRB transcripts were sequenced. TCRdb holds this immuneACCESS table with in-frame rearrangements only. Some clones are missing; in checked studies, unresolved V genes explain under half, and the rest has no known cause. This sample gives under 400,000 clones in total; 10% to 15% of them show up just once. The top ten clonotypes cover approximately 0.011% of the sample. These TCRs are of unknown antigen specificity. Specimen: naive CD4+ T cells from blood. This sample's cell subset or site label indicates: true naive CD4+ T cells. These receptors were taken from a woman younger than 35 with type 1 diabetes.

V and J are TRBV19 and TRBJ1-5; TRBD1 matches at 9 bases. The V gene's germline CDR1 is LNHDA and CDR2 SQIVND (reference sequence). Unmatched junction bases numbered 8, after V lost 8 bases and J lost 3 bases. The CDR3 runs to 15 residues. Written as DNA, the CDR3 is TGTGCCAGTGCGCCCGGGACAGGGTTCAATCAGCCCCAGCATTTT. Translation gives CASAPGTGFNQPQHF.

This clone was counted between two and nine times. The chain employs TRBV5-1 and TRBJ2-1, with no clear D. Germline CDR1 SGHRS, CDR2 YFSETQ. The CDR3 has 16 amino acids. V was pared by 0 bases and J by 6 bases, with 16 bases between. CDR3 region: CASSLAAGPGFNEQFF. The CDR3, as DNA: TGCGCCAGCAGCTTGGCCGCCGGCCCCGGGTTCAATGAGCAGTTCTTC.

This clone has a handful of counts. The J gene is TRBJ2-5, the V gene TRBV7-2, with D tentatively TRBD2 (6 bases). From germline, CDR1 is SGHTA and CDR2 FQGNSA. The CDR3 totals 14 residues. V was shortened by 5 bases and J by 4 bases, with 14 bases between the two germline ends. This chain's CDR3 is CASSITSYRETQYF. The CDR3 coding sequence is TGTGCCAGCAGCATAACTAGCTACCGAGAGACCCAGTACTTC.

This chain joins TRBV14 and TRBJ2-3; 9 nucleotides match TRBD1. Germline assignment: CDR1 SGHDN and CDR2 FVKESK. The CDR3 consists of 15 residues. V gave up 5 bases and J gave up 4 bases; unmatched junction bases: 7. This CDR3 is CASSYYRGRADTQYF. CDR3 DNA: TGTGCCAGCAGCTACTACAGGGGGCGCGCAGATACGCAGTATTTT.

This chain joins TRBV6-1 and TRBJ2-4; TRBD1 agrees at 8 bases. V was clipped by 8 bases and J by 13 bases; unmatched bases: 1. Germline V gene data show CDR1 as MNHNS and CDR2 as SASEGT. The CDR3 has 9 residues. In nucleotides, the CDR3 is TGTGCCAGCGGGGACAGGCAGTACTTC. Residues: CASGDRQYF.

This chain joins TRBV5-4 and TRBJ2-7, with 9 bases identical to TRBD1. The germline V gene has CDR1 SGHNT and CDR2 YYREEE (reference sequence). The CDR3 covers 14 residues. Trimming removed 0 bases from V and 3 bases from J; junction bases left unmatched: 1. CDR3 DNA sequence: TGTGCCAGCAGCTTGGCGGACAGGGGCTACGAGCAGTACTTC. It translates to CASSLADRGYEQYF. Supplemented by reference TRBV5-4 and TRBJ2-7, the full variable domain reads ETGVTQSPTHLIKTRGQQVTLRCSSQSGHNTVSWYQQALGQGPQFIFQYYREEENGRGNFPPRFSGLQFPNYSSELNVNALELDDSALYLCASSLADRGYEQYFGPGTRLTVT.

This chain joins TRBV4-3 and TRBJ2-7, with D perhaps matching TRBD2 (6 bases). The V gene lost 0 bases and the J gene lost 4 bases, with 19 bases spanning the gap. CDR3 length: 17 residues. Germline CDR1 LGHNA, CDR2 YSLEER. In DNA, the CDR3 is TGCGCCAGCAGCCAAGACCTAGGAGGGGTTCGGGGTTACGAGCAGTACTTC. Amino acid sequence: CASSQDLGGVRGYEQYF.

V gene TRBV30 combines with J gene TRBJ1-1; TRBD1 matches at 11 bases. The CDR3 is 15 amino acids. CDR1 is GTSNPN, CDR2 SVGIG, per germline (reference sequence). The ends lost 4 bases at V and 4 bases at J; junction bases unmatched: 8. The CDR3 sequence is CAWTKDRGLGTEAFF. CDR3 coding DNA: TGTGCCTGGACCAAGGACAGGGGGCTGGGCACTGAAGCTTTCTTT.

The chain employs TRBV7-3 and TRBJ2-2, with TRBD2 as a possible D gene (5 bases). V was clipped by 4 bases and J by 5 bases, with 14 bases between them. Germline V gives CDR1 SGHTA, CDR2 FQGTGA. CDR3 length: 15 amino acids. The CDR3 sequence is CASSSPVGRTGELFF. CDR3 DNA: TGTGCCAGCAGCTCCCCCGTGGGGAGAACCGGGGAGCTGTTTTTT.

The chain joins TRBV4-2 to TRBJ2-7; 9 bases match TRBD2. V trimming: 6 bases; J trimming: 1 base; junction bases outside the gene matches: 7. The CDR3 spans 15 residues. Per the germline V gene, CDR1 is LGHNA and CDR2 is YNFKEQ. CDR3 in amino acids: CASSPSGRLSYEQYF. The CDR3 region has the DNA TGTGCCAGCAGTCCCAGCGGGAGGTTGTCCTACGAGCAGTACTTC.

This sequence joins TRBV2 and TRBJ2-5; 7 bases fit TRBD1. V gave up 4 bases and J gave up 4 bases; unmatched junction bases: 6. CDR3 length equals 14 residues. The germline V gene encodes CDR1 SNHLY and CDR2 FYNNEI. The CDR3, as DNA: TGTGCCAGCAGTGCAGGGGGTCTCGCAGAGACCCAGTACTTC. Amino acids: CASSAGGLAETQYF.

This clone has only a few counts. The chain employs TRBV28 and TRBJ2-7; D is possibly TRBD1 (6 bases). This CDR3 has 14 residues. In germline, CDR1 is MDHEN, CDR2 SYDVKM. The V gene lost 6 bases and the J gene lost 6 bases, with 18 bases spanning the gap. CDR3 DNA: TGTGCCAGCAGAAAGATGGACAGTCTGCGCGAGCAGTACTTC. It codes for CASRKMDSLREQYF.

The rearrangement joins TRBV30 to TRBJ2-1; 7 nucleotides align to TRBD2. The length of the CDR3 is 12 residues. Trimming removed 7 bases from V and 8 bases from J; junction bases left unmatched: 8. Germline V gene sequence: CDR1 GTSNPN, CDR2 SVGIG (reference sequence). This CDR3 reads CALGRGVYEQFF. In DNA form, the CDR3 reads TGTGCCTTAGGGAGGGGCGTTTATGAGCAGTTCTTC. The entire variable domain, with the rest obtained from reference TRBV30 and TRBJ2-1, is as follows: SQTIHQWPATLVQPVGSPLSLECTVEGTSNPNLYWYRQAAGRGLQLLFYSVGIGQISSEVPQNLSASRPQDRQFILSSKKLLLSDSGFYLCALGRGVYEQFFGPGTRLTVL.

The chain joins TRBV2 to TRBJ2-5; 9 bases agree with TRBD2. The ends lost 5 bases at V and 4 bases at J; junction bases unmatched: 11. This CDR3 has 16 residues. CDR1 is SNHLY, CDR2 FYNNEI, per germline. The CDR3 DNA follows: TGTGCCAGCAGTCGTTTCATAGCGGGGGTGATAGAGACCCAGTACTTC. Residues: CASSRFIAGVIETQYF.

Only a few counts were recorded for this clone. This chain joins TRBV5-1 and TRBJ2-7, with D maybe TRBD2 (6 bases). The CDR3 contains 14 residues. V dropped 5 bases and J dropped 4 bases, with 16 bases sitting between them. Germline lookup yields CDR1 SGHRS and CDR2 YFSETQ. The DNA of the CDR3 is TGCGCCAGCAGTGAGAGGGAGCGGGCTTACGAGCAGTACTTC. It is translated as CASSERERAYEQYF.

V and J are TRBV4-2 and TRBJ1-2; possibly TRBD1 for D (6 bases). This CDR3 region has 16 residues. The V gene's germline CDR1 is LGHNA and CDR2 YNFKEQ. V was pared by 0 bases and J by 2 bases, with 13 bases between. The CDR3 reads CASSQDQARGNYGYTF. The CDR3 region has the DNA TGTGCCAGCAGCCAAGATCAGGCCAGGGGCAACTATGGCTACACCTTC.

In this sample, this clone turned up a few times. This chain links TRBV7-2 with TRBJ2-3, with D possibly TRBD2 on 7 matching bases. The CDR3 covers 14 residues. Germline V lookup: CDR1 SGHTA, CDR2 FQGNSA. V was clipped by 1 base and J by 6 bases, with 11 bases between them. The CDR3 nucleotides read TGTGCCAGCAGCTTAGATAGGGGGGGGGATACGCAGTATTTT. It translates to CASSLDRGGDTQYF.

This clone was seen only a few times. The chain couples TRBV19 to TRBJ2-1; the match to TRBD1 covers 7 bases. CDR1 and CDR2 from the germline V gene are LNHDA and SQIVND (reference sequence). The CDR3 is 15 amino acids. After removal of 7 bases from V and 6 bases from J, the junction contained 12 bases not matched to a gene. The CDR3 DNA follows: TGTGCCAGTAATGAATTAGGGGGCTTGGTCAATGAGCAGTTCTTC. Its protein is CASNELGGLVNEQFF.

Only a few counts were recorded for this clone. The J gene is TRBJ1-6, the V gene TRBV5-4, with 8 bases identical to TRBD1. V dropped 2 bases and J dropped 9; count of bases not matched to a gene: 4. CDR1 and CDR2 from the germline V gene are SGHNT and YYREEE (reference sequence). The CDR3 is 14 amino acids. The CDR3 DNA follows: TGTGCCAGCAGCTTACTCCAGGGGGCTTCACCCCTCCACTTT. Translation: CASSLLQGASPLHF.

V is TRBV7-2 and J is TRBJ2-4; 7 bases fit TRBD1. V lost 2 bases and J lost 1; bases outside the gene matches: 11. This CDR3 spans 18 amino acids. Germline-derived CDR1 and CDR2 are SGHTA and FQGNSA. For the CDR3, the DNA is TGTGCCAGCAGCTTACCCAGAGACAGGGTGTTGGCCAAAAACATTCAGTACTTC. This encodes CASSLPRDRVLAKNIQYF. Variable domain in full (rest from reference TRBV7-2 and TRBJ2-4): GAGVSQSPSNKVTEKGKDVELRCDPISGHTALYWYRQSLGQGLEFLIYFQGNSAPDKSGLPSDRFSAERTGGSVSTLTIQRTQQEDSAVYLCASSLPRDRVLAKNIQYFGAGTRLSVL.

This clone was seen only a few times. V gene TRBV7-9 combines with J gene TRBJ2-1; the match to TRBD2 covers 12 bases. The V gene's germline CDR1 is SEHNR and CDR2 FQNEAQ (reference sequence). This CDR3 region has 15 residues. V lost 5 bases to trimming and J lost 4 bases; unmatched junction nucleotides: 3. The CDR3 region has the DNA TGTGCCAGCAGCCCCGGGACTAGCGGGTACAATGAGCAGTTCTTC. As protein: CASSPGTSGYNEQFF.

The chain couples TRBV18 to TRBJ2-3, with 14 bases matching TRBD2. This CDR3 region has 18 residues. J was trimmed by 3 bases and V by 5 bases; bases with no gene match: 10. Germline V gene lookup returns CDR1 KGHSH and CDR2 LQKENI. CDR3 residues: CASSAGLAGVGGTDTQYF. CDR3 DNA sequence: TGTGCCAGCTCAGCGGGACTAGCGGGAGTCGGAGGAACAGATACGCAGTATTTT.

This rearrangement joins TRBV7-2 to TRBJ2-3; maybe TRBD2 (5 bases). CDR1 is SGHTA, CDR2 FQGNSA, per germline. Trimming stripped 5 bases from V and 6 bases from J, with 15 bases between. The CDR3 is made up of 14 amino acids. CDR3 sequence: CASSPHPGIDTQYF. The CDR3 DNA is TGTGCCAGCAGCCCCCATCCCGGGATCGATACGCAGTATTTT.

This chain's CDR3 is CASCGGTAEGSNQPQHF. DNA for the CDR3: TGTGCCAGCTGTGGGGGGACAGCGGAGGGGAGCAATCAGCCCCAGCATTTT. The rearrangement uses TRBV2 and TRBJ1-5; 7 bases fit TRBD1. The germline gives CDR1 SNHLY, CDR2 FYNNEI. The V and J ends lost 8 bases and 1 base, in that order; junction bases with no gene match: 14. The CDR3 has 17 amino acids.

This clone appeared a few times. The chain links TRBV5-1 to TRBJ2-1, with a weak D call TRBD2 (5 bases). Trimming stripped 3 bases from V and 2 bases from J, with 12 bases between. This CDR3 contains 15 residues. Germline loops: CDR1 SGHRS, CDR2 YFSETQ. CDR3 DNA: TGCGCCAGCAGCTCGCTTAGCGACACCTACAATGAGCAGTTCTTC. Translation gives CASSSLSDTYNEQFF.

The gene calls are TRBV13 and TRBJ2-7; perhaps TRBD2 as D (5 bases). The CDR3 covers 12 residues. Between the trimmed V and J ends, which lost 5 bases and 2 bases, there was a span of 7 bases. Germline CDR1 reads PRHDT; CDR2 reads FYEKMQ (reference sequence). This chain's CDR3 is CASSQRTYEQYF. CDR3 nucleotides: TGTGCCAGCAGCCAGCGGACCTACGAGCAGTACTTC.

This clone appeared a few times. The chain carries TRBV7-2 and TRBJ1-2; the match to TRBD1 covers 11 bases. J was trimmed by 8 bases and V by 5 bases; bases with no gene match: 4. Germline V gene lookup returns CDR1 SGHTA and CDR2 FQGNSA. This CDR3 comprises 13 residues. DNA for the CDR3: TGTGCCAGCAGCCAGGACAGGGGGCAAGGCTACACCTTC. Translated: CASSQDRGQGYTF.

This clone was observed a handful of times. V gene TRBV6-1 combines with J gene TRBJ1-5; D call uncertain. Trimming took off 4 bases at V and 4 bases at J, with 8 bases between the two ends. CDR1 MNHNS and CDR2 SASEGT come from the germline V gene. This CDR3 comprises 13 residues. The CDR3 bases are TGTGCCAGCAGTGTGGCGGAAAATCAGCCCCAGCATTTT. Its translation: CASSVAENQPQHF.

This clone was detected a few times. The chain links TRBV5-6 to TRBJ2-1; 7 positions agree with TRBD1. V dropped 2 bases and J dropped 9; count of bases not matched to a gene: 14. CDR3 length equals 16 residues. Germline lookup yields CDR1 SGHDT and CDR2 YYEEEE. CDR3 sequence: CASSFSWTGFAGEQFF. The CDR3 region has the DNA TGTGCCAGCAGCTTTTCTTGGACAGGCTTCGCCGGTGAGCAGTTCTTC. Filled out from reference TRBV5-6 and TRBJ2-1, the complete variable domain reads DAGVTQSPTHLIKTRGQQVTLRCSPKSGHDTVSWYQQALGQGPQFIFQYYEEEERQRGNFPDRFSGHQFPNYSSELNVNALLLGDSALYLCASSFSWTGFAGEQFFGPGTRLTVL.

The chain recombines TRBV4-2 with TRBJ2-4; 12 bases fit TRBD2. Germline trimming cut 0 bases from V and 2 bases from J; bases unmatched to any gene: 14. CDR3 length equals 21 residues. The V gene's germline CDR1 is LGHNA and CDR2 YNFKEQ. CDR3 DNA: TGTGCCAGCAGCCAAGATTTACTAGCGGGAGGCTCGGTGGGAACCAAAAACATTCAGTACTTC. Protein product: CASSQDLLAGGSVGTKNIQYF.